The clone carrying this T cell receptor (beta chain) was seen a handful of times. What it recognizes is unknown. These data belong to a study of T cell responses to AZD1222 COVID-19 vaccine. Assay: immunoSEQ multiplex PCR; the TCRdb copy retains only in-frame clones and omits some. In the table there are more than 150,000 clones, around 89% of which are singletons. With V trimmed by 6 bases and J by 4 bases, 6 bases remained unmatched. CDR1 is LNHDA, CDR2 SQIVND, per germline (reference sequence). This CDR3 is built from 14 residues. Study results and limitations: Nearly half of spike-specific TCRs reportedly target variant regions that are unmutated in the B.1.351 and B.1.1.7 variants. It should be noted that donors were predominantly white British and more often female, and clonal diversity was possibly underestimated. Baseline testing showed seropositivity in only a handful of AZD1222 recipients.

The sequence derives from an adult who received the AZD1222 COVID-19 vaccine. The material was peripheral blood, obtained 28 days after the second AZD1222 dose. This chain joins TRBV19 and TRBJ1-5; 7 nucleotides match TRBD1. The CDR3 coding sequence is TGTGCCAGTAGCTACGACAGGGCTAATCAGCCCCAGCATTTT. This translates into CASSYDRANQPQHF.